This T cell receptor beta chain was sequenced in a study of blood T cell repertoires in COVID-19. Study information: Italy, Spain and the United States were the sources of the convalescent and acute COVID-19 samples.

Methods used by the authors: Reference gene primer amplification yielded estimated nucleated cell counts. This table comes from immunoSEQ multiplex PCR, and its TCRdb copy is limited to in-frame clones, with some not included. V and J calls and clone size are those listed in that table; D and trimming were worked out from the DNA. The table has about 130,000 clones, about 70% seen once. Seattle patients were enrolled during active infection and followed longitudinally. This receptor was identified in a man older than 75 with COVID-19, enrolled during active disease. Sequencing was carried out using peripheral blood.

DNA for the CDR3: TGCAGCGTTGAAGGGCTAGCGGGAGGTTCCTCCTACAATGAGCAGTTCTTC. Its translation is CSVEGLAGGSSYNEQFF. The rearrangement uses TRBV29-1 and TRBJ2-1; 11 bases agree with TRBD2. The CDR3 is 17 amino acids. CDR1 is SQVTM, CDR2 ANQGSEA, per germline. V trimming: 1 base; J trimming: 0 bases; junction bases outside the gene matches: 5.